This T cell receptor beta chain was identified in a study of T cells in Graves' hyperthyroidism and ophthalmopathy. TCR beta CDR3 regions were amplified from RNA. An initial round of RT-PCR targeting the TCR CDR3 relied on the HTBI primer set. TCRdb reprocessed the multiplex PCR reads with MiXCR, giving one entry per CDR3 protein. Among about 640,000 distinct CDR3 sequences listed, 20% were seen once. This clonotype originated in a man younger than 45 with Graves' ophthalmopathy. The material sequenced was blood.

The CDR3 nucleotides read TGTGCCAGCAGTTTCCGACTGGGGGGGGCTGACACAGATACGCAGTATTTT. It specifies CASSFRLGGADTDTQYF. This chain uses TRBV12-3 or TRBV12-4 with TRBJ2-3, with D perhaps matching TRBD2 (7 bases). Trimming removed 3 bases at V and 2 bases at J, with 18 bases between. The CDR3 contains 17 residues.